This T cell receptor beta chain was recorded in a study of cytomegalovirus exposure and HLA in healthy donors. The CDR3 is made up of 15 amino acids. Deletions cut 3 bases from V and 7 bases from J, with 15 bases between. In germline, CDR1 is LNHDA, CDR2 SQIVND (reference sequence). Overall study results and limits: Cytomegalovirus status, reportedly, was diagnosed with high specificity and sensitivity by the classifier. The authors confirmed in vitro that a few CMV-associated chains were specific for CMV antigens.

Only in-frame clones appear in the TCRdb table, and some are missing; sequencing was by immunoSEQ multiplex PCR. The sample records about 53,000 clones, almost 95% being singletons. On this clone: What it recognizes is unknown.

V gene TRBV19 combines with J gene TRBJ2-2, with D perhaps TRBD2 (6 bases). Sequenced sample: PBMCs. The receptor comes from a man younger than 35 in good health and CMV-seronegative. The CDR3 reads CASSMRWGRNGELFF. The CDR3 bases are TGTGCCAGTAGTATGCGCTGGGGGAGGAACGGGGAGCTGTTTTTT.